This T cell receptor beta chain was sequenced in a study of identifying expanded T cells in peripheral blood. Data came from immunoSEQ multiplex PCR; TCRdb stores just in-frame clones and leaves some out. The data hold roughly 78,000 clones, with around 90% observed a single time. Germline assignment: CDR1 SGHNT and CDR2 YYREEE (reference sequence). The CDR3 has 15 residues. V gave up 4 bases and J gave up 1 base; unmatched junction bases: 6. The specimen sequenced was blood. This sequence originates from a person between 18 and 75 years old in good health. This chain joins TRBV5-4 and TRBJ2-7; 9 positions agree with TRBD1. This chain's CDR3 is CASSIGTGSSYEQYF. CDR3 nucleotides: TGTGCCAGCAGCATTGGGACAGGGAGTTCCTACGAGCAGTACTTC.